This T cell receptor (beta chain) was identified in a study of blood T cell repertoires in COVID-19. How the authors handled the data: Estimation of nucleated cell counts relied on the amplification of reference gene primers. Only in-frame clones appear in the TCRdb table, and some are missing; sequencing was by immunoSEQ multiplex PCR. Clone size and the V and J calls come from that table; the DNA yielded D and trimming. This sample has 120,000 to 150,000 clones, with approximately 87% found just once. The CDR3 loop spans 14 amino acids. Germline loops: CDR1 GTSNPN, CDR2 SVGIG (reference sequence). V shed 0 bases and J shed 3 bases, with 12 bases lying between them.

This TCR was recovered from a man aged 80 or over with acute or convalescent COVID-19. The material sequenced was peripheral blood. V usage is TRBV30 and J usage is TRBJ2-7; a weak D match, TRBD2 (7 bases). The CDR3 bases are TGTGCCTGGAGTGTAGGGGGGGTACGCTACGAGCAGTACTTC. It is translated as CAWSVGGVRYEQYF.